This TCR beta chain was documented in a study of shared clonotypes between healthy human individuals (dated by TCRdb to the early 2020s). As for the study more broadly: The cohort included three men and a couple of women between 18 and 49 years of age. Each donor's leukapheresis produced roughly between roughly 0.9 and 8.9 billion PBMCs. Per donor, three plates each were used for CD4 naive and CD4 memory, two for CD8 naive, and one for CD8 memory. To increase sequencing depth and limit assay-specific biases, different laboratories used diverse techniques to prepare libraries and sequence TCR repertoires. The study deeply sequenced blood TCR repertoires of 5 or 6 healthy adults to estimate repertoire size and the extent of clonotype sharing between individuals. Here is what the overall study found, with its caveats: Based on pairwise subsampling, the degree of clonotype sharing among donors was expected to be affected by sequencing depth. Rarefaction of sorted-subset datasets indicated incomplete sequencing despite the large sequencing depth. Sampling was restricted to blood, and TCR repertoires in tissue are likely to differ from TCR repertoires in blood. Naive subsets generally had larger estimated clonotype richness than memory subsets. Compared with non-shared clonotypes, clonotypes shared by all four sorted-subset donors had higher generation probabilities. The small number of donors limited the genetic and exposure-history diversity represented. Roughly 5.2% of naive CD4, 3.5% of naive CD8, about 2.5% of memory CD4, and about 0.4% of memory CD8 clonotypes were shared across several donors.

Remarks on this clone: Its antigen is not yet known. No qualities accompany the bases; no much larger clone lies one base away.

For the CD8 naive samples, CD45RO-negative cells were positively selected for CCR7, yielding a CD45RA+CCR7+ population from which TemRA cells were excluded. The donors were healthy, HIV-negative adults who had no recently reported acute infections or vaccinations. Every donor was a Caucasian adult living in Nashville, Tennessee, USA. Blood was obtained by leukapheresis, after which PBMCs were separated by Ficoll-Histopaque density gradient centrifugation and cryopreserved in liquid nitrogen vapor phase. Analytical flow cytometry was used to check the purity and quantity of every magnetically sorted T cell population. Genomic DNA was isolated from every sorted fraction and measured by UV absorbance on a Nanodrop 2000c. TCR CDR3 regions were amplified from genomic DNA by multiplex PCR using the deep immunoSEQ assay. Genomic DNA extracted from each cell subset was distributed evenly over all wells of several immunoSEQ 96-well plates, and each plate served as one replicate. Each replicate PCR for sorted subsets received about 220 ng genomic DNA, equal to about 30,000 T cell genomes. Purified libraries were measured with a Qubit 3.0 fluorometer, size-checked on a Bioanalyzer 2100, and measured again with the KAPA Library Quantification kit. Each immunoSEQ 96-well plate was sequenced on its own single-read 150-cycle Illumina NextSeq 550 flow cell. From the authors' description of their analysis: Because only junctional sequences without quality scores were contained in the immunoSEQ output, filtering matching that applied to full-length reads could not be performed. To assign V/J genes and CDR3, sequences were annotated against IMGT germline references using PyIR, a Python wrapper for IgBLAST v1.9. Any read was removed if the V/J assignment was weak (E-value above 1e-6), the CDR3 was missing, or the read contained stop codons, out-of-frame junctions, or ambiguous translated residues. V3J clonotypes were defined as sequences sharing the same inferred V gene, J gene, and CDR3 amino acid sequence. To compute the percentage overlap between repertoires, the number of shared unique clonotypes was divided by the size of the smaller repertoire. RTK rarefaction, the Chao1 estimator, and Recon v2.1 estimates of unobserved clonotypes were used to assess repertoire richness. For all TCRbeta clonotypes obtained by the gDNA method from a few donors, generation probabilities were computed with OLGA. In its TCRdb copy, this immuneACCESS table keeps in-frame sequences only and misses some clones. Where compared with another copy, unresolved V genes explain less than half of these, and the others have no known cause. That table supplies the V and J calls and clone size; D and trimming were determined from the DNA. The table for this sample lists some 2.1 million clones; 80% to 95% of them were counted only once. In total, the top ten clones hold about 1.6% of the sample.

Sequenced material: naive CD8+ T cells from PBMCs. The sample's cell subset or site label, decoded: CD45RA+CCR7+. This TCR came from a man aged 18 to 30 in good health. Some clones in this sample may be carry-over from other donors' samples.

The nucleotide sequence is given as TGTGCCAGCAGGACCCCAGAGGGTAACTATGGCTACACCTTC. This is translated as CASRTPEGNYGYTF. The rearranged segments are TRBV2 and TRBJ1-2, with no confident D gene call. V is cut by 6 bases and J by 1 base, and the space between the germline ends is 12 bases. Measured from the cysteine to the phenylalanine, the CDR3 is 14 residues long. CDR3 DNA only is kept here, 42 bases in frame from base 1. Via the germline V gene, CDR1 is SNHLY and CDR2 FYNNEI.